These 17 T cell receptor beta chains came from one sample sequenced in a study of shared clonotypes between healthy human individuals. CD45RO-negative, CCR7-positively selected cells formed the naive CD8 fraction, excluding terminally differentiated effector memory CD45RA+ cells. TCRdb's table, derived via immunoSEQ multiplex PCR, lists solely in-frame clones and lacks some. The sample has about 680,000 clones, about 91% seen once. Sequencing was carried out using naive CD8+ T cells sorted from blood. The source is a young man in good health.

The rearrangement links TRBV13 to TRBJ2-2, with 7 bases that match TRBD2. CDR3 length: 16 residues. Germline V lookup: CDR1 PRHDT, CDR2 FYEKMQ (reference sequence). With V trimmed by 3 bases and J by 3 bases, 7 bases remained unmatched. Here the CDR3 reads CASSLMASGYTGELFF. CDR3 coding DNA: TGTGCCAGCAGCTTGATGGCTAGCGGTTACACCGGGGAGCTGTTTTTT.

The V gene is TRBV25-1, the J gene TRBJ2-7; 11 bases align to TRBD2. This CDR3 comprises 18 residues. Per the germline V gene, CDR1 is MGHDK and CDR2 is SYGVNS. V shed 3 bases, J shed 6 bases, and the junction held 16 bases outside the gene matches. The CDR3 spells CASSDPLAGVLVSGEQYF. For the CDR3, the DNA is TGTGCCAGCAGTGATCCACTAGCGGGAGTTCTCGTTTCGGGCGAGCAGTACTTC.

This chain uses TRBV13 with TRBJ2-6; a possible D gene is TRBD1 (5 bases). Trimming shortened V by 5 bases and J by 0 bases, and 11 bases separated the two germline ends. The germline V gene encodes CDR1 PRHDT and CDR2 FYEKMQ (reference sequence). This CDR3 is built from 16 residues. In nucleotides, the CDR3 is TGTGCCAGCAGCCCCTCAGGGCTCTCTGGGGCCAACGTCCTGACTTTC. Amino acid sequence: CASSPSGLSGANVLTF.

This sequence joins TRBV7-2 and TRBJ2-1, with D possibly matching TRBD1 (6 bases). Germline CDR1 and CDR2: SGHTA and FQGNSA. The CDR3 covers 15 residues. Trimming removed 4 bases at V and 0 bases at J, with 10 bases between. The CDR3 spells CASSSTDSSYNEQFF. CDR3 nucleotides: TGTGCCAGCAGCTCCACGGACAGCTCCTACAATGAGCAGTTCTTC.

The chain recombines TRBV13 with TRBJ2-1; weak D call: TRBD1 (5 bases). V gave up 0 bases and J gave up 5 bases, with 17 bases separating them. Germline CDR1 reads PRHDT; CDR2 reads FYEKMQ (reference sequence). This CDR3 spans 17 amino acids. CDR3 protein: CASSLGLREVRDNEQFF. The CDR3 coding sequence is TGTGCCAGCAGCTTAGGCCTCAGGGAAGTAAGGGACAATGAGCAGTTCTTC.

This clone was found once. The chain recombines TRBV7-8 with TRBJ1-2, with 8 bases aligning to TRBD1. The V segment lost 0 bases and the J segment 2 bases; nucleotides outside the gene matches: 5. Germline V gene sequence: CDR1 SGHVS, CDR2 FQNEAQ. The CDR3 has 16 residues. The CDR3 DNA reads TGTGCCAGCAGCTTAGCGTCGGACAGGGCCAACTATGGCTACACCTTC. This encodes CASSLASDRANYGYTF. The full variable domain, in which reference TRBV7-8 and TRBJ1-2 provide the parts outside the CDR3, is GAGVSQSPRYKVAKRGQDVALRCDPISGHVSLFWYQQALGQGPEFLTYFQNEAQLDKSGLPSDRFFAERPEGSVSTLKIQRTQQEDSAVYLCASSLASDRANYGYTFGSGTRLTVV.

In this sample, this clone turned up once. CDR3 coding DNA: TGTGCCATCAGTGAGGGACAGACGAACACTGAAGCTTTCTTT. Translating gives CAISEGQTNTEAFF. The chain uses TRBV10-3 and TRBJ1-1; D perhaps matches TRBD1 (6 bases). V was clipped by 2 bases and J by 1 base, with 8 bases between them. CDR3 length: 14 amino acids. Germline loops: CDR1 ENHRY, CDR2 SYGVKD.

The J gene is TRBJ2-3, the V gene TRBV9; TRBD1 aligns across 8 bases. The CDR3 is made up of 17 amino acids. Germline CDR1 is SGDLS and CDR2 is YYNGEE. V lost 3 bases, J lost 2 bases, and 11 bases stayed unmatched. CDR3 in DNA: TGTGCCAGCAGCGAGAGGCGGGACAGGATATCCACAGATACGCAGTATTTT. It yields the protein CASSERRDRISTDTQYF.

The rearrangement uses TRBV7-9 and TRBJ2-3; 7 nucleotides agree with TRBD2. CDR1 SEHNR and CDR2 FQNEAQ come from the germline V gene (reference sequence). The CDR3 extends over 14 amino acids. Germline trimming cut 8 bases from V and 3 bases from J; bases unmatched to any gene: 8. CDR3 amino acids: CASGVAGETDTQYF. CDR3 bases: TGTGCCAGCGGTGTCGCGGGAGAAACAGATACGCAGTATTTT. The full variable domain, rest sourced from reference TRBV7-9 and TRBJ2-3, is DTGVSQNPRHKITKRGQNVTFRCDPISEHNRLYWYRQTLGQGPEFLTYFQNEAQLEKSRLLSDRFSAERPKGSFSTLEIQRTEQGDSAMYLCASGVAGETDTQYFGPGTRLTVL.

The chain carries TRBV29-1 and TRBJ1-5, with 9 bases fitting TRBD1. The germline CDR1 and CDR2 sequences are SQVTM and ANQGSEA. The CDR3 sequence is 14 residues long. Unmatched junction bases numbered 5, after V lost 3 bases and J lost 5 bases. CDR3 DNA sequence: TGCAGCGTTGATGGACAGGGGATCCATCAGCCCCAGCATTTT. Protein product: CSVDGQGIHQPQHF.

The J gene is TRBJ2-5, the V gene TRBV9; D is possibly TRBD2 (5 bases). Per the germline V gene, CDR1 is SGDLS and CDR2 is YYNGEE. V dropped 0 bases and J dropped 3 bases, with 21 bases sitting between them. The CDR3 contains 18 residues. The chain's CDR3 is CASSVDPPAGPTEETQYF. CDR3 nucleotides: TGTGCCAGCAGCGTAGATCCGCCGGCGGGCCCTACGGAAGAGACCCAGTACTTC.

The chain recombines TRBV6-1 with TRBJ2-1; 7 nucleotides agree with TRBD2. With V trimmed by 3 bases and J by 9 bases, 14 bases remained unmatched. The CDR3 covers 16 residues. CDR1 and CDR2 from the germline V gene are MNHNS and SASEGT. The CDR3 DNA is TGTGCCAGCAGTGATTCAGGCGGGAGTGGGTTGCGTGAGCAGTTCTTC. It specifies CASSDSGGSGLREQFF.

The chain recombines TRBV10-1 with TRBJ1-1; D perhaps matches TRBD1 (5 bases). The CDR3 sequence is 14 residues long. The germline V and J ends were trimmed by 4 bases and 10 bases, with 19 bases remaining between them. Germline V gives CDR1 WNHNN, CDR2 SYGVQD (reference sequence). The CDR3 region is CASSGITSGDGAFF. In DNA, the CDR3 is TGCGCCAGCAGTGGGATAACCTCGGGGGACGGAGCTTTCTTT.

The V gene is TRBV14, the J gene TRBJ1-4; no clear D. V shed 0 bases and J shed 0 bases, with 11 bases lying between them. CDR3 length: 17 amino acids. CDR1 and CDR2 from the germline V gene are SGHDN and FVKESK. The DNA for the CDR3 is TGTGCCAGCAGCCAAGACAGTATCGTTGCAACTAATGAAAAACTGTTTTTT. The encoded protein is CASSQDSIVATNEKLFF.

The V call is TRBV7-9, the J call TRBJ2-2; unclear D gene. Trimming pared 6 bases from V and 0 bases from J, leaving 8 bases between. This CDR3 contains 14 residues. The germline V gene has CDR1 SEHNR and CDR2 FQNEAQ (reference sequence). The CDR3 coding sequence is TGTGCCAGCAGTTCTCCGACGAACACCGGGGAGCTGTTTTTT. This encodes CASSSPTNTGELFF.

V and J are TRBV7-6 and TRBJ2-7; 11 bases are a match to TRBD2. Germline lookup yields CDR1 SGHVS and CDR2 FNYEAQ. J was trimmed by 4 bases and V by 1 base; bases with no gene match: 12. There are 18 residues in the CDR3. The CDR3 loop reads CASSLGTSGSLGGYEQYF. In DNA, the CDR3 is TGTGCCAGCAGCTTAGGGACTAGCGGGTCTCTCGGGGGGTACGAGCAGTACTTC.

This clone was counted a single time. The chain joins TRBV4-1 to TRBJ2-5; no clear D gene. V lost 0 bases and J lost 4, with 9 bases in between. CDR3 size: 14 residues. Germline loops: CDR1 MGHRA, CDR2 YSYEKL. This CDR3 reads CASSQERWVETQYF. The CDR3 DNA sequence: TGCGCCAGCAGCCAAGAACGGTGGGTAGAGACCCAGTACTTC.